Sequencing of this TCR beta chain was carried out in a study of shared clonotypes between healthy human individuals. Terminally differentiated effector memory CD45RA+ cells were excluded from the naive CD8 cells, which were CD45RO-negative and positively selected for CCR7. Study-level points and caveats: With few donors, the genetic and exposure-history diversity represented was limited.

Sequenced by immunoSEQ multiplex PCR; TCRdb stores in-frame clones only, minus some. The repertoire includes about 680,000 clones, 92% of them detected once, and approximately 25% sits in the top ten. Remarks on this clone: Its antigen is not known.

This CDR3 is 14 amino acids long. Trimming removed 2 bases at V and 7 bases at J, with 15 bases between. Per the germline V gene, CDR1 is MNHEY and CDR2 is SMNVEV (reference sequence). The source material was naive CD8+ T cells sorted from blood. This sequence was found in a man aged 30 to 39 in good health. The V gene is TRBV27, the J gene TRBJ2-7, with D possibly matching TRBD2 (6 bases). CDR3 DNA: TGTGCCAGCAGTTTACGGGGAGGAGGTCGTGAGCAGTACTTC. This sequence encodes CASSLRGGGREQYF.